What follows are 19 T cell receptor beta chains derived from one specimen sequenced in a study of long-term antiretroviral therapy in people with HIV. Runs used v3.0 of the immunoSEQ assay and were done at survey level. The data were produced by immunoSEQ multiplex PCR, yet TCRdb's version contains in-frame clones alone and is incomplete. The table lists roughly 42,000 clones, less than 90% of them singletons. The source was unsorted PBMCs, collected 1.2 years after starting antiretroviral therapy. These receptors were obtained from a woman in her fifties or sixties with HIV.

This clone was counted only a few times. The chain links TRBV5-4 to TRBJ1-3; D gene ambiguous. The CDR3 sequence is 14 residues long. CDR1 SGHNT and CDR2 YYREEE come from the germline V gene (reference sequence). The ends were cut back, 3 bases at V and 0 bases at J, with 7 bases in the middle. The CDR3 loop is CASSSGLSGNTIYF. CDR3 in DNA: TGTGCCAGCAGCTCGGGCCTCTCTGGAAACACCATATATTTT.

The CDR3 DNA sequence: TGTGCCAGCAGTGAAGAAGTCGGCAAAAACATTCAGTACTTC. It yields the protein CASSEEVGKNIQYF. V gene TRBV2 combines with J gene TRBJ2-4; D call uncertain. This CDR3 has 14 residues. CDR1 is SNHLY, CDR2 FYNNEI, per germline. With 1 base removed from V and 3 bases from J, the gap between germline ends came to 7 bases.

This clone was seen a single time. The rearrangement joins TRBV9 to TRBJ2-3; possibly TRBD2 for D (6 bases). Germline V lookup: CDR1 SGDLS, CDR2 YYNGEE. The V gene lost 0 bases and the J gene lost 0 bases, with 11 bases spanning the gap. This CDR3 is built from 16 residues. The CDR3 is CASSVAKGLSTDTQYF. The DNA for the CDR3 is TGTGCCAGCAGCGTAGCTAAGGGACTCAGCACAGATACGCAGTATTTT.

The table lists this clone with a few counts. J is TRBJ2-7 and V is TRBV7-2; D not certain. Germline V CDR1 and CDR2: SGHTA, FQGNSA. The CDR3 sequence is 15 residues long. V gave up 4 bases and J gave up 1 base, with 14 bases separating them. CDR3: CASSWTPEGSYEQYF. The CDR3 DNA sequence: TGTGCCAGCAGCTGGACCCCCGAAGGTTCCTACGAGCAGTACTTC.

This chain connects TRBV6-5 to TRBJ1-1, with TRBD1 as a possible D gene (6 bases). The length of the CDR3 is 11 residues. Trimming left V 6 bases short and J 8 bases short, with 10 bases between. CDR1 and CDR2 from the germline V gene are MNHEY and SVGAGI. The CDR3 DNA follows: TGTGCCAGCAGCGTCGGGACAGAAGCTTTCTTT. Its protein product is CASSVGTEAFF.

This chain joins TRBV5-4 and TRBJ2-3; TRBD1 matches at 10 bases. The germline gives CDR1 SGHNT, CDR2 YYREEE (reference sequence). The CDR3 has 15 residues. Trimming removed 2 bases from V and 5 bases from J; junction bases left unmatched: 5. CDR3 in DNA: TGTGCCAGCAGCTTAGACAGGGGGCGTGGAGATACGCAGTATTTT. Protein product: CASSLDRGRGDTQYF.

The CDR3 bases are TGTGCCAGCAGCCCCACCGGGACACCCAATCAGCCCCAGCATTTT. It codes for CASSPTGTPNQPQHF. The chain uses TRBV9 and TRBJ1-5; D possibly corresponds to TRBD1 (6 bases). The CDR3 runs 15 residues. In germline, CDR1 is SGDLS, CDR2 YYNGEE. V lost 4 bases to trimming and J lost 3 bases, with 14 bases between them.

The chain has TRBV19 and TRBJ2-6; D is ambiguous. CDR1 LNHDA and CDR2 SQIVND come from the germline V gene (reference sequence). This CDR3 spans 13 amino acids. V lost 5 bases and J lost 4, with 6 bases in between. In nucleotides, the CDR3 is TGTGCCAGTAGTCTACCGGGGGCCAACGTCCTGACTTTC. It encodes CASSLPGANVLTF.

The V and J genes are TRBV6-1 and TRBJ1-1; no firm D call. CDR1 MNHNS and CDR2 SASEGT come from the germline V gene. Trimming cost V 4 bases and J 1 base, with 7 bases left between them. This CDR3 contains 13 residues. The CDR3 region has the DNA TGTGCCAGCAGTGGGCCACGGAACACTGAAGCTTTCTTT. It translates to CASSGPRNTEAFF.

The V and J genes are TRBV4-1 and TRBJ1-3, with TRBD1 matching over 7 bases. The germline CDR1 and CDR2 sequences are MGHRA and YSYEKL. V shed 2 bases and J 0 bases; nucleotides not matched to a gene: 10. The CDR3 totals 18 residues. CDR3 sequence reads: CASSQWAGGDSSGNTIYF. CDR3 sequence (DNA): TGCGCCAGCAGCCAATGGGCGGGAGGGGACAGCTCTGGAAACACCATATATTTT.

Turning to this clone: The junction differs from germline at one of its ends, possibly a read error. The chain has TRBV7-7 and TRBJ2-5, with 10 bases lining up with TRBD1. Germline assignment: CDR1 SSHAT and CDR2 FNYEAQ (reference sequence). This CDR3 has 16 amino acids. CDR3: CASSGGTGAFQETQYF. CDR3 coding DNA: TGTGCTAGCAGCGGAGGGACAGGGGCCTTCCAAGAGACCCAGTACTTC.

This rearrangement joins TRBV27 to TRBJ1-5, with a weak D call TRBD1 (5 bases). The germline V and J ends were trimmed by 6 bases and 9 bases, with 12 bases remaining between them. This CDR3 spans 12 amino acids. Germline CDR1 is MNHEY and CDR2 is SMNVEV (reference sequence). The CDR3 nucleotides are TGTGCCAGCAGCTCCAGGGTGGGGCCCCAGCATTTT. Its translation is CASSSRVGPQHF.

The chain uses TRBV11-3 and TRBJ2-1; 7 bases agree with TRBD1. This CDR3 has 14 amino acids. V trimming: 5 bases; J trimming: 4 bases; junction bases outside the gene matches: 5. Germline values: CDR1 SGHNT, CDR2 YENEEA. The CDR3 region has the DNA TGTGCCAGCAGCCTCCAGGGACAGTACAATGAGCAGTTCTTC. It is translated as CASSLQGQYNEQFF. Using reference TRBV11-3 and TRBJ2-1 for the parts outside the CDR3, the full variable domain is EAGVVQSPRYKIIEKKQPVAFWCNPISGHNTLYWYLQNLGQGPELLIRYENEEAVDDSQLPKDRFSAERLKGVDSTLKIQPAELGDSAVYLCASSLQGQYNEQFFGPGTRLTVL.

The rearrangement joins TRBV9 to TRBJ1-6; no reliable D call. Germline-derived CDR1 and CDR2 are SGDLS and YYNGEE. CDR3 length: 12 amino acids. Trimming removed 4 bases at V and 14 bases at J, with 13 bases between. The CDR3 reads CASSTLEGALHF. CDR3 DNA sequence: TGTGCCAGCAGCACATTAGAAGGAGCCCTCCACTTT.

The chain is built from TRBV19 and TRBJ2-7; D perhaps matches TRBD1 (6 bases). The CDR3 loop spans 14 amino acids. Per germline, CDR1 LNHDA and CDR2 SQIVND (reference sequence). Between the trimmed V and J ends, which lost 1 base and 2 bases, there was a span of 9 bases. The CDR3 DNA sequence: TGTGCCAGTAGTATAGGGACAGCAACCTACGAGCAGTACTTC. Protein: CASSIGTATYEQYF.

The chain carries TRBV5-3 and TRBJ1-2; 12 bases fit TRBD1. TRBV5-3 is known as an ORF, though its function is uncertain. V was pared by 0 bases and J by 9 bases, with 18 bases of the junction left unmatched. The CDR3 runs to 19 residues. The CDR3 coding sequence is TGTGCCAGAAGCTTGGGTCCGGGACAGGGGGCGGCGAGGGCTATCTGCTACACCTTC. It is translated as CARSLGPGQGAARAICYTF.

This clone was seen just once. The chain recombines TRBV5-1 with TRBJ1-1, with D possibly TRBD1 on 5 matching bases. The CDR3 loop spans 16 amino acids. In germline, CDR1 is SGHRS, CDR2 YFSETQ. Trimming took off 3 bases at V and 1 base at J, with 16 bases between the two ends. In DNA, the CDR3 is TGCGCCAGCAGCTGGACACGGGGGGTGGAGAACACTGAAGCTTTCTTT. Translating gives CASSWTRGVENTEAFF.

This sequence joins TRBV4-1 and TRBJ2-7, with D possibly being TRBD1 (7 bases). Trimming shortened V by 3 bases and J by 3 bases, and 15 bases separated the two germline ends. CDR3 length: 15 residues. The germline CDR1 and CDR2 sequences are MGHRA and YSYEKL. CDR3 nucleotides: TGCGCCAGCAGCCATTCGCGACAGGGAGGCTACGAGCAGTACTTC. Amino acids: CASSHSRQGGYEQYF.

This clone appeared a single time. The chain is built from TRBV21-1 and TRBJ1-6. TRBV21-1 is annotated as a pseudogene. The CDR3 runs to 17 residues. CDR3 loop: CASSKGNPNHYNSPLHF. The CDR3 bases are TGTGCCAGCAGCAAAGGGAACCCGAACCACTATAATTCACCCCTCCACTTT.